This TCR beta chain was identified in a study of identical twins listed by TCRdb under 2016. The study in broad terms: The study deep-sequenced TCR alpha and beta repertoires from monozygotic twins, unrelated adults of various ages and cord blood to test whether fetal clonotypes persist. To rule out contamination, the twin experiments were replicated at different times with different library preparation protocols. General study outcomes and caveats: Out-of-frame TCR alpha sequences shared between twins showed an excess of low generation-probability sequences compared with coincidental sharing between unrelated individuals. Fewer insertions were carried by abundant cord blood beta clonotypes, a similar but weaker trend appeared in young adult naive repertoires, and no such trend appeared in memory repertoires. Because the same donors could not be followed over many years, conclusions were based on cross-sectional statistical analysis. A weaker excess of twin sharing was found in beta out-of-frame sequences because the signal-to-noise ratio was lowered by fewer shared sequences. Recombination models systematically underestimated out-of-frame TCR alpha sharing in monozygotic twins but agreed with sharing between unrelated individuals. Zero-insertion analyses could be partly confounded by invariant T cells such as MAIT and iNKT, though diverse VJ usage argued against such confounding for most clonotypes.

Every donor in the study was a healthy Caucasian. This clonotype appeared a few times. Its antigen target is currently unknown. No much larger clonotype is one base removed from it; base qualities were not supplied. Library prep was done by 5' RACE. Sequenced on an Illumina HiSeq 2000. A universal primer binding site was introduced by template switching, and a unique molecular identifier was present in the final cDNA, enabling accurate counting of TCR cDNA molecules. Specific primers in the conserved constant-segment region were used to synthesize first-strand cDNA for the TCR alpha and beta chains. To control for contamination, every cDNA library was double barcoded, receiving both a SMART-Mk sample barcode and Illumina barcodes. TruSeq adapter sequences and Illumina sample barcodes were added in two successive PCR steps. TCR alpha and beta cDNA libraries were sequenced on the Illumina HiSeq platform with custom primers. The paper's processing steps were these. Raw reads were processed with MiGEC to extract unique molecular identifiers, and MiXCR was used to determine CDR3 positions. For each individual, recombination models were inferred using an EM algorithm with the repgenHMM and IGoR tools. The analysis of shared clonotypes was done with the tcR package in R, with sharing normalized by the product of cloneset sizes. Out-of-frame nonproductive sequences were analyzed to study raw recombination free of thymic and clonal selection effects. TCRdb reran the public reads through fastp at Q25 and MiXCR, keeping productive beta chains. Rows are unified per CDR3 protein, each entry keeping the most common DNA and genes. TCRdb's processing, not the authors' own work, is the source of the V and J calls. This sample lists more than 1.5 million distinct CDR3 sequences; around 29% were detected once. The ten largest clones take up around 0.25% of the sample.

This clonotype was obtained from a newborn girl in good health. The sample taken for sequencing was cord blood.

The DNA sequence is TGTGCCAGCAGTGACGGCCAGTGGGGGTATGGCTACACCTTC. Its translation reads: CASSDGQWGYGYTF. The chain links TRBV6-1 with TRBJ1-2; a tentative D call is TRBD1 (5 bases match). The CDR3 covers 14 residues, taking in both the cysteine and the phenylalanine. This entry keeps only the CDR3 DNA: 42 bases, framed from base 1. V gives up 3 bases and J gives up 5 bases, and the segment between their germline ends measures 13 bases. CDR1 MNHNS and CDR2 SASEGT were looked up in the germline V gene.